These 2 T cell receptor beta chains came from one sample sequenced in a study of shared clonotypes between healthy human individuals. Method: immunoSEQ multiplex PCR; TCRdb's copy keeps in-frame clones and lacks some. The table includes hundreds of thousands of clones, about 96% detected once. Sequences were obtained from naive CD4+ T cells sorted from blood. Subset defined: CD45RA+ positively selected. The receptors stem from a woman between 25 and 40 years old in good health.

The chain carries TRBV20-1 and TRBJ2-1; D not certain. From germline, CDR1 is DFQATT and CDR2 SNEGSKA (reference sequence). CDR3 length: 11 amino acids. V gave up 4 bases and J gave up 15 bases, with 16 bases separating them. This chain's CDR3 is CSAKGDGGPFF. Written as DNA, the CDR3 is TGCAGTGCTAAAGGAGACGGCGGCCCGTTCTTC.

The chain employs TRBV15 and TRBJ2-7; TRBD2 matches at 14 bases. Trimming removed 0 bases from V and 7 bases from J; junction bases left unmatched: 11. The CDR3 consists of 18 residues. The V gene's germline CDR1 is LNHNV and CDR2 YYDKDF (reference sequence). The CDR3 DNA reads TGTGCCACCAGCAGAGACGCCCGAACCCGACTAGCGGGAGGGGAGCAGTACTTC. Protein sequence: CATSRDARTRLAGGEQYF.